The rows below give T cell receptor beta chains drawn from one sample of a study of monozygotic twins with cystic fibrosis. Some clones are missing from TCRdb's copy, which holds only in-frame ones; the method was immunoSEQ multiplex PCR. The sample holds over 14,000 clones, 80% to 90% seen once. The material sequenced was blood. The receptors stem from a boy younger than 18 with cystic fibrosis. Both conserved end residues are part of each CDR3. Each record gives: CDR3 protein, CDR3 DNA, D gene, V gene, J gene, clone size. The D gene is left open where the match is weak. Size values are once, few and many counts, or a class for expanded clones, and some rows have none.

cdr3_aa: CASRTGTGFWDSNQPQHF; cdr3_nt: TGTGCCAGCAGGACCGGGACAGGGTTTTGGGATAGCAATCAGCCCCAGCATTTT; d_call: TRBD1; v_call: TRBV28; j_call: TRBJ1-5; clone_size: .
cdr3_aa: CASSNGQVWNF; cdr3_nt: TGTGCCAGCAGCAACGGACAGGTTTGGAACTTC; d_call: TRBD1; v_call: TRBV6-1; j_call: TRBJ2-7; clone_size: .
cdr3_aa: CASSTTGPGYGYTF; cdr3_nt: TGTGCCAGTAGTACAACGGGACCGGGGTATGGCTACACCTTC; d_call: .; v_call: TRBV19; j_call: TRBJ1-2; clone_size: .
cdr3_aa: CASSLGQIRQETQYF; cdr3_nt: TGTGCCAGCAGCTTAGGGCAGATCAGACAAGAGACCCAGTACTTC; d_call: .; v_call: TRBV7-9; j_call: TRBJ2-5; clone_size: .
cdr3_aa: CASSAWWGNEQFF; cdr3_nt: TGTGCCAGCAGCGCTTGGTGGGGAAATGAGCAGTTCTTC; d_call: .; v_call: TRBV9; j_call: TRBJ2-1; clone_size: .
cdr3_aa: CASSSGRARSYEQYF; cdr3_nt: TGTGCCAGCAGTTCCGGGAGGGCCCGATCCTACGAGCAGTACTTC; d_call: TRBD2; v_call: TRBV6-6; j_call: TRBJ2-7; clone_size: .
cdr3_aa: CASSKAQGTHTYEQYF; cdr3_nt: TGTGCCAGCAGCAAAGCCCAGGGTACCCATACCTACGAGCAGTACTTC; d_call: .; v_call: TRBV21-1; j_call: TRBJ2-7; clone_size: .
cdr3_aa: CASSGQGNYEQYF; cdr3_nt: TGTGCCAGCAGTGGACAGGGGAACTACGAGCAGTACTTC; d_call: TRBD1; v_call: TRBV28; j_call: TRBJ2-7; clone_size: once
cdr3_aa: CASRDRDYYGYTF; cdr3_nt: TGTGCCAGCAGGGACAGGGATTACTATGGCTACACCTTC; d_call: TRBD1; v_call: TRBV6-5; j_call: TRBJ1-2; clone_size: .
cdr3_aa: CASSPPGAGETQYF; cdr3_nt: TGTGCCAGCAGCCCGCCGGGGGCCGGGGAGACCCAGTACTTC; d_call: .; v_call: TRBV7-9; j_call: TRBJ2-5; clone_size: .
cdr3_aa: CASSLDTDTQYF; cdr3_nt: TGTGCCAGCAGCTTGGACACAGATACGCAGTATTTT; d_call: .; v_call: TRBV5-4; j_call: TRBJ2-3; clone_size: .
cdr3_aa: CAISESWGTQETQYF; cdr3_nt: TGTGCCATCAGTGAGTCGTGGGGGACGCAAGAGACCCAGTACTTC; d_call: .; v_call: TRBV10-3; j_call: TRBJ2-5; clone_size: .
cdr3_aa: CASSVEGSSTNEKLFF; cdr3_nt: TGTGCCAGCAGCGTGGAAGGGTCGTCGACTAATGAAAAACTGTTTTTT; d_call: .; v_call: TRBV9; j_call: TRBJ1-4; clone_size: .
cdr3_aa: CASSVDGQPTEAFF; cdr3_nt: TGTGCCAGCAGCGTTGACGGACAGCCCACTGAAGCTTTCTTT; d_call: .; v_call: TRBV9; j_call: TRBJ1-1; clone_size: .
cdr3_aa: CASTPSGAGDTQYF; cdr3_nt: TGTGCCAGCACCCCTAGCGGGGCGGGAGATACGCAGTATTTT; d_call: TRBD2; v_call: TRBV6-6; j_call: TRBJ2-3; clone_size: .
cdr3_aa: CASRGSGTQYF; cdr3_nt: TGCGCCAGCAGAGGCTCGGGTACGCAGTATTTT; d_call: .; v_call: TRBV5-1; j_call: TRBJ2-3; clone_size: .
cdr3_aa: CAWSPGTRTEKLFF; cdr3_nt: TGTGCCTGGAGTCCCGGGACACGTACAGAAAAACTGTTTTTT; d_call: .; v_call: TRBV30; j_call: TRBJ1-4; clone_size: .
cdr3_aa: CASSLESSAGSNTIYF; cdr3_nt: TGTGCCAGCAGCTTAGAGTCCTCAGCAGGGTCGAACACCATATATTTT; d_call: .; v_call: TRBV7-6; j_call: TRBJ1-3; clone_size: .
cdr3_aa: CASSSGHPYGYTF; cdr3_nt: TGTGCCAGCAGCTCTGGACATCCGTATGGCTACACCTTC; d_call: .; v_call: TRBV5-4; j_call: TRBJ1-2; clone_size: .
cdr3_aa: CASRGAHTEAFF; cdr3_nt: TGTGCCTCCAGGGGGGCACACACTGAAGCTTTCTTT; d_call: TRBD1; v_call: TRBV6-1; j_call: TRBJ1-1; clone_size: .
cdr3_aa: CAISESGRNEQYF; cdr3_nt: TGTGCCATCAGTGAGTCAGGAAGGAACGAGCAGTACTTC; d_call: .; v_call: TRBV10-3; j_call: TRBJ2-7; clone_size: once
cdr3_aa: CASSPDRLPNTGELFF; cdr3_nt: TGTGCCAGCAGCCCGGACAGGTTGCCGAACACCGGGGAGCTGTTTTTT; d_call: TRBD1; v_call: TRBV7-8; j_call: TRBJ2-2; clone_size: .
cdr3_aa: CASSLDSFYNEQFF; cdr3_nt: TGTGCCAGCAGCTTGGACAGTTTCTACAATGAGCAGTTCTTC; d_call: .; v_call: TRBV5-4; j_call: TRBJ2-1; clone_size: .
cdr3_aa: CASSLFLAGGPLQSQYF; cdr3_nt: TGTGCCAGCAGCTTGTTTCTAGCGGGGGGACCCCTGCAGTCGCAGTATTTT; d_call: TRBD2; v_call: TRBV5-8; j_call: TRBJ2-3; clone_size: .
cdr3_aa: CASSAGTYQNIQYF; cdr3_nt: TGCGCCAGCAGCGCCGGGACATACCAAAACATTCAGTACTTC; d_call: .; v_call: TRBV5-1; j_call: TRBJ2-4; clone_size: .
cdr3_aa: CASSPPRGGGDYEQYF; cdr3_nt: TGTGCCAGCAGTCCCCCTCGGGGAGGGGGCGACTACGAGCAGTACTTC; d_call: .; v_call: TRBV28; j_call: TRBJ2-7; clone_size: .
cdr3_aa: CASSLFGEGSYEQYF; cdr3_nt: TGTGCCAGCAGTTTATTTGGGGAAGGGAGCTACGAGCAGTACTTC; d_call: .; v_call: TRBV27; j_call: TRBJ2-7; clone_size: .
cdr3_aa: CASRNIRAKSVTDTQYF; cdr3_nt: TGTGCCAGCAGGAATATTAGAGCGAAGAGTGTCACAGATACGCAGTATTTT; d_call: .; v_call: TRBV2; j_call: TRBJ2-3; clone_size: .
cdr3_aa: CASSLGEGPPYEQYF; cdr3_nt: TGTGCCAGCAGCCTGGGTGAAGGGCCTCCTTACGAGCAGTACTTC; d_call: .; v_call: TRBV5-5; j_call: TRBJ2-7; clone_size: once
cdr3_aa: CASSLRTGYGYEQYF; cdr3_nt: TGTGCCAGCAGTCTCAGGACTGGCTATGGTTACGAGCAGTACTTC; d_call: .; v_call: TRBV28; j_call: TRBJ2-7; clone_size: .
cdr3_aa: CAWNLVGQETQYF; cdr3_nt: TGTGCCTGGAACCTTGTGGGTCAAGAGACCCAGTACTTC; d_call: .; v_call: TRBV30; j_call: TRBJ2-5; clone_size: .
cdr3_aa: CASSLGPLLNRPWETQYF; cdr3_nt: TGCGCCAGCAGCTTGGGTCCCCTTCTTAACCGCCCATGGGAGACCCAGTACTTC; d_call: .; v_call: TRBV5-1; j_call: TRBJ2-5; clone_size: once
cdr3_aa: CASSQDGQGGHDGYTF; cdr3_nt: TGCGCCAGCAGCCAAGATGGGCAGGGGGGCCATGATGGCTACACCTTC; d_call: TRBD1; v_call: TRBV4-1; j_call: TRBJ1-2; clone_size: .
cdr3_aa: CASSSFGGLQIQETQYF; cdr3_nt: TGTGCCAGCAGCTCCTTCGGGGGTCTACAGATCCAAGAGACCCAGTACTTC; d_call: .; v_call: TRBV7-2; j_call: TRBJ2-5; clone_size: .
cdr3_aa: CASSSWGSSGNTIYF; cdr3_nt: TGCGCCAGCAGCTCCTGGGGTTCCTCTGGAAACACCATATATTTT; d_call: .; v_call: TRBV5-1; j_call: TRBJ1-3; clone_size: .
cdr3_aa: CASSPGGLAGGVDEQFF; cdr3_nt: TGTGCCAGCAGCCCAGGGGGGCTAGCGGGGGGAGTGGATGAGCAGTTCTTC; d_call: TRBD2; v_call: TRBV7-7; j_call: TRBJ2-1; clone_size: .
cdr3_aa: CASSQMSTRLKETQYF; cdr3_nt: TGCGCCAGCAGCCAAATGTCGACTAGACTTAAGGAGACCCAGTACTTC; d_call: .; v_call: TRBV4-1; j_call: TRBJ2-5; clone_size: .
cdr3_aa: CASSEGDRGGTEAFF; cdr3_nt: TGCGCCAGCAGCGAAGGGGACAGGGGAGGCACTGAAGCTTTCTTT; d_call: TRBD1; v_call: TRBV5-1; j_call: TRBJ1-1; clone_size: .
cdr3_aa: CASSLAGALGYGYTF; cdr3_nt: TGTGCCAGCAGCTTGGCAGGGGCGCTGGGCTATGGCTACACCTTC; d_call: .; v_call: TRBV5-5; j_call: TRBJ1-2; clone_size: .
cdr3_aa: CASSSGQGVNEQFF; cdr3_nt: TGCGCCAGCAGCTCTGGACAGGGGGTCAATGAGCAGTTCTTC; d_call: TRBD1; v_call: TRBV5-1; j_call: TRBJ2-1; clone_size: .
cdr3_aa: CASSVGGMATNEKLFF; cdr3_nt: TGTGCCAGCAGCGTAGGGGGGATGGCAACTAATGAAAAACTGTTTTTT; d_call: .; v_call: TRBV9; j_call: TRBJ1-4; clone_size: .
cdr3_aa: CASSLLTGHTGELFF; cdr3_nt: TGTGCCAGCAGCCTTTTAACAGGTCACACCGGGGAGCTGTTTTTT; d_call: .; v_call: TRBV7-9; j_call: TRBJ2-2; clone_size: .
cdr3_aa: CASIPRGARGSVQAFF; cdr3_nt: TGTGCCAGTATCCCTAGGGGGGCGAGAGGATCCGTTCAGGCTTTCTTT; d_call: .; v_call: TRBV19; j_call: TRBJ1-1; clone_size: few
cdr3_aa: CASSFRVEQFF; cdr3_nt: TGTGCCAGCAGTTTTCGGGTTGAGCAGTTCTTC; d_call: .; v_call: TRBV28; j_call: TRBJ2-1; clone_size: .
cdr3_aa: CASSAGQGALGANVLTF; cdr3_nt: TGCGCCAGCAGCGCGGGACAGGGGGCGCTCGGGGCCAACGTCCTGACTTTC; d_call: TRBD1; v_call: TRBV5-1; j_call: TRBJ2-6; clone_size: .
cdr3_aa: CASSPGQASSYEQYF; cdr3_nt: TGTGCCAGCAGTCCTGGACAGGCCAGCTCCTACGAGCAGTACTTC; d_call: TRBD1; v_call: TRBV28; j_call: TRBJ2-7; clone_size: once
cdr3_aa: CSVNDWETQYF; cdr3_nt: TGCAGCGTAAACGACTGGGAGACGCAGTATTTT; d_call: .; v_call: TRBV29-1; j_call: TRBJ2-3; clone_size: .
cdr3_aa: CASSDLSSEPQHF; cdr3_nt: TGTGCCAGCAGTGACTTGAGCTCGGAGCCCCAGCATTTT; d_call: .; v_call: TRBV6-1; j_call: TRBJ1-5; clone_size: .
cdr3_aa: CASSHSRQGGPGYGYTF; cdr3_nt: TGCGCCAGCAGCCATTCGCGACAGGGAGGACCTGGTTATGGCTACACCTTC; d_call: TRBD1; v_call: TRBV5-1; j_call: TRBJ1-2; clone_size: .
cdr3_aa: CASTPPGGASQPQHF; cdr3_nt: TGTGCCAGCACTCCCCCAGGGGGGGCTAGTCAGCCCCAGCATTTT; d_call: TRBD1; v_call: TRBV28; j_call: TRBJ1-5; clone_size: .
cdr3_aa: CASGPAVTQTYEQYF; cdr3_nt: TGTGCTAGTGGTCCGGCGGTTACACAAACCTACGAGCAGTACTTC; d_call: .; v_call: TRBV12-5; j_call: TRBJ2-7; clone_size: once
cdr3_aa: CASSLQGTYNEQFF; cdr3_nt: TGTGCCAGCAGTTTACAGGGAACCTACAATGAGCAGTTCTTC; d_call: .; v_call: TRBV6-5; j_call: TRBJ2-1; clone_size: .
cdr3_aa: CASSQVLAGENIQYF; cdr3_nt: TGCGCCAGCAGCCAAGTGCTAGCGGGAGAGAACATTCAGTACTTC; d_call: TRBD2; v_call: TRBV4-1; j_call: TRBJ2-4; clone_size: .
cdr3_aa: CAWDSLSSGNTIYF; cdr3_nt: TGTGCCTGGGACAGTCTGAGCTCTGGAAACACCATATATTTT; d_call: .; v_call: TRBV30; j_call: TRBJ1-3; clone_size: .
cdr3_aa: CASSLEEAPTSGGARETQYF; cdr3_nt: TGTGCCAGCAGCTTAGAAGAGGCCCCGACTAGCGGGGGGGCCAGAGAGACCCAGTACTTC; d_call: TRBD2; v_call: TRBV7-8; j_call: TRBJ2-5; clone_size: .